The present entry profiles one T cell receptor beta chain with its context. This clone appeared a single time. Its antigen specificity is not known. The input lacks base qualities; no much larger clone sits a single base away. The immunoSEQ Assay, a bias-controlled multiplex PCR, was used to amplify TCRbeta CDR3 regions from genomic DNA. As for how the authors treated the data: Within the assay, amplification of reference gene primers was used to estimate how many nucleated cells each sample contained. To quantify the absolute abundance of each unique TCRbeta CDR3 rearrangement, sequence reads were collapsed and filtered. For each sample, productive Simpson clonality was calculated by taking the square root of Simpson's diversity index across productive rearrangements. Imported from immuneACCESS, the table was reduced by TCRdb to in-frame sequences with V and J called. These copies leave out some clones; in studies compared against another copy, an unresolved V gene accounts for under half, and the cause of the remainder is not known. D and trimming come from the DNA, and the V and J calls and clone size come from that table. This sample holds about 240,000 clones; about 87% were observed only once. The top ten clonotypes cover 5.5% to 9% of the sample.

These data belong to a study of blood T cell repertoires in COVID-19 (dated by TCRdb to between 2020 and 2021). Some background on the complete study: Samples covering the acute and convalescent phases of COVID-19 were provided by collaborators in the United States, Italy and Spain. The material from the prospective study consisted of cDNA or gDNA derived from T cells, B-cell-depleted T cells, or PBMCs. The dataset comprised deeply sampled blood TCRbeta repertoires from subjects exposed to, actively infected with, or recovered from COVID-19. A freely available public database, intended as a resource for researchers studying the immune response to SARS-CoV-2, is where the repertoires were released. Samples were obtained from the ongoing ImmuneRACE study (first 160 participants) and from 1,254 subjects provided by 6 global collaborators. The sample metadata nearly always contained a de-identified subject ID, COVID-19 status, age in years and sex. Where available, HLA class I and class II types were obtained from metadata supplied by the sample provider rather than from assay-based typing. On the study overall, not on this receptor specifically: Clinical and demographic metadata were provided uncurated, with the amount varying by source and participant.

Whole blood was collected in K2EDTA tubes by collaborating institutions according to the institutions' own protocols. For TCRbeta analysis, collaborator samples were shipped as frozen whole blood, as isolated PBMCs, or as DNA extracted from either sample type. The cysteine opens and the phenylalanine closes a CDR3 of 13 amino acids. Only CDR3 DNA remains: 39 bases, in frame from the first base. CDR1 and CDR2 are read off the germline V gene as SGHDN and FVKESK. The V and J ends are trimmed by 1 base and 10 bases, leaving 13 bases between them. The receptor comes from a woman in her seventies with active or convalescent COVID-19. Sequencing was done on a sample of peripheral blood. The receptor chain draws on TRBV14 and TRBJ1-1; no D gene call is confident. The nucleotides read TGTGCCAGCAGCCAAGTTTCGGGGTGGTCAGCTTTCTTT. The resulting protein is CASSQVSGWSAFF.